The 2 T cell receptor beta chains in this list originate from one sample, sequenced in a study of blood T cell repertoires in COVID-19. Clones were read by immunoSEQ multiplex PCR, and TCRdb kept only the in-frame ones, dropping some. The sample yields 19,000 or so clones, about four fifths seen once. Sequencing was done on a sample of peripheral blood. Receptor source: a human donor in a cohort sampled during active COVID-19.

The V gene is TRBV18, the J gene TRBJ1-1, with D perhaps matching TRBD1 (5 bases). CDR1 is KGHSH, CDR2 LQKENI, per germline. The CDR3 contains 12 residues. Between the trimmed V and J ends, which lost 3 bases and 5 bases, there was a span of 7 bases. The CDR3 loop reads CASSPRETEAFF. The CDR3 bases are TGTGCCAGCTCACCCAGGGAAACTGAAGCTTTCTTT. Looking up the rest from reference TRBV18 and TRBJ1-1 gives the full variable domain: NAGVMQNPRHLVRRRGQEARLRCSPMKGHSHVYWYRQLPEEGLKFMVYLQKENIIDESGMPKERFSAEFPKEGPSILRIQQVVRGDSAAYFCASSPRETEAFFGQGTRLTVV.

The chain carries TRBV6-5 and TRBJ2-3; 10 nucleotides align to TRBD2. The J segment lost 9 bases and the V segment lost 6 bases, leaving 6 bases of the junction unmatched. The germline gives CDR1 MNHEY, CDR2 SVGAGI. This CDR3 is built from 13 residues. CDR3 nucleotide sequence: TGTGCCAGCAGACTAGCGGGAACTAGAACGCAGTATTTT. The encoded protein is CASRLAGTRTQYF.